This T cell receptor (beta chain) derives from a study of PD-1 blockade in classical Hodgkin lymphoma. Study conclusions and caveats: Whoever responded completely had baseline diversity much like that seen in newly diagnosed patients.

The sample's time point: cycle 4 day 1 (C4D1), after five to seven weeks of nivolumab. Relapse was seen in all patients after autologous stem cell transplantation, and brentuximab vedotin exposure was variable. Patients reached a best response of complete response, partial response or progressive disease. Trimming left V 0 bases short and J 3 bases short, with 8 bases between. This CDR3 spans 14 amino acids. Germline V gene lookup returns CDR1 SGHDN and CDR2 FVKESK. With regard to this clone: Its target is unknown.

Profiling relied on immunoSEQ multiplex PCR, and the TCRdb table lists in-frame clones only, not all of them. This table holds around 92,000 clones, approximately 83% found once. The source is a human donor with classical Hodgkin lymphoma. V and J are TRBV14 and TRBJ1-1; D is uncertain. Sequences were derived from peripheral blood mononuclear cells (PBMCs), sampled before the fourth cycle of nivolumab. The CDR3 here is CASSQDSWYTEAFF. The CDR3 coding sequence is TGTGCCAGCAGCCAAGATAGTTGGTACACTGAAGCTTTCTTT.